The clone carrying this TCR beta chain came up many times. The data originate from a study of early T cells in non-severe SARS-CoV-2 infection. Background on the study: Bulk RNA isolated from unsorted whole blood underwent sequencing; chains were not paired.

Attachment of unique molecular identifiers to individual cDNA molecules was performed. MiXCR was run by TCRdb on the 5' RACE reads, yielding one entry per CDR3 protein. The sample yields tens of thousands of distinct CDR3 sequences, about 13% seen once. V was trimmed by 4 bases and J by 0 bases, leaving 18 bases between them. Germline lookup yields CDR1 SGHNT and CDR2 YYREEE (reference sequence). CDR3 length equals 17 residues. The sequence was obtained from an adult who was a healthcare worker with PCR-confirmed SARS-CoV-2 infection or an uninfected control (not recorded which). The sample was whole blood. The chain uses TRBV5-4 and TRBJ2-3, with a possible D match to TRBD2 (6 bases). The CDR3 DNA sequence: TGTGCCAGCAGCAAATTCTCAACAGCGGGCAGCACAGATACGCAGTATTTT. Translated, it gives CASSKFSTAGSTDTQYF.